Below are 7 T cell receptor beta chains sequenced from a single sample in a study of cytomegalovirus exposure and HLA in healthy donors. PCR was performed using 60 Vbeta and 13 Jbeta primers. The assay was immunoSEQ multiplex PCR, and TCRdb's table has in-frame clones only and misses some. Counted here are about 100,000 clones, about 62% occurring once; the ten biggest clones make up approximately 4.3%. Input material: PBMCs. These receptor sequences come from a human donor in good health.

This sequence joins TRBV4-1 and TRBJ2-7; D perhaps matches TRBD2 (6 bases). The CDR3 is 15 residues long. V lost 5 bases and J 3 bases, leaving 17 bases between the germline ends. Germline loops: CDR1 MGHRA, CDR2 YSYEKL. CDR3: CASSSLNRGSYEQYF. The CDR3 DNA reads TGCGCCAGCAGCTCTCTAAACCGGGGGAGCTACGAGCAGTACTTC.

This clone was found once. V usage is TRBV5-6 and J usage is TRBJ2-5; 7 positions match TRBD1. The assigned J gene may be wrong: the sequence end matches TRBJ2-7 better. The CDR3 extends over 14 amino acids. CDR1 and CDR2 (germline): SGHDT, YYEEEE. In nucleotides, the CDR3 is TGTGCCAGCAGCTTGGAAGGGGGCGTCTACGAGCAGTACTTC. Amino acid sequence: CASSLEGGVYEQYF.

The chain employs TRBV5-1 and TRBJ2-1; 10 bases align to TRBD2. Losses at the gene ends were 3 bases for V and 10 bases for J; bases not matched to a gene: 16. Germline V gene sequence: CDR1 SGHRS, CDR2 YFSETQ. The CDR3 extends over 17 amino acids. The CDR3 sequence: CASSSPMGLAGALEQFF. In DNA form, the CDR3 reads TGCGCCAGCAGCTCACCTATGGGGCTAGCGGGAGCCTTAGAGCAGTTCTTC.

This clone has more than one count but fewer than ten. J is TRBJ2-7 and V is TRBV15; tentatively, D is TRBD2 (5 bases). Germline CDR1 reads LNHNV; CDR2 reads YYDKDF (reference sequence). The CDR3 consists of 16 residues. The V end was cut by 1 base, the J end by 4 bases, with 17 bases between. The CDR3 reads CATSRVGDPNNYEQYF. DNA of the CDR3: TGTGCCACCAGCAGAGTCGGGGATCCCAATAATTACGAGCAGTACTTC.

In this sample, this clone turned up a few times. This chain links TRBV27 with TRBJ2-1; 8 nucleotides line up with TRBD1. Germline-derived CDR1 and CDR2 are MNHEY and SMNVEV (reference sequence). The CDR3 sequence is 18 residues long. After removal of 4 bases from V and 7 bases from J, the junction contained 18 bases not matched to a gene. CDR3 in amino acids: CASSSLFRGQGPPNEQFF. The CDR3 DNA reads TGTGCCAGCAGTTCACTTTTTAGAGGACAGGGTCCCCCTAATGAGCAGTTCTTC.

V usage is TRBV30 and J usage is TRBJ2-2; 12 bases map to TRBD2. V lost 4 bases to trimming and J lost 6 bases; unmatched junction nucleotides: 9. CDR1 GTSNPN and CDR2 SVGIG come from the germline V gene (reference sequence). The CDR3 covers 16 residues. The CDR3, as DNA: TGTGCCTGGACCCAATCTAGCGGGAGGGCCCCCGGGGAGCTGTTTTTT. Amino acid sequence: CAWTQSSGRAPGELFF.

The gene calls are TRBV30 and TRBJ1-2; D may be TRBD1 (6 bases). CDR1 is GTSNPN, CDR2 SVGIG, per germline (reference sequence). CDR3 length: 13 residues. Trimming stripped 3 bases from V and 8 bases from J, with 16 bases between. The CDR3 sequence: CAWSAGAVGGYTF. DNA for the CDR3: TGTGCCTGGAGCGCAGGGGCCGTAGGAGGCTACACCTTC.